Below, 18 T cell receptor beta chains from the same sample are listed, as sequenced in a study of OX40 agonist ivuxolimab in advanced cancers. TCRdb's copy holds only in-frame clones and misses some; the assay was immunoSEQ multiplex PCR. The sample lists tens of thousands of clones, roughly 89% occurring once. The input for sequencing was CD4+ or CD8+ T cells sorted from blood, taken in a trial of the OX40 agonist ivuxolimab. These receptors were taken from an adult with an advanced solid tumor such as melanoma, head and neck, liver or kidney cancer.

CDR3 protein: CAISESGRANYGYTF. The CDR3 DNA follows: TGTGCCATCAGTGAGTCAGGCAGGGCTAACTATGGCTACACCTTC. The V gene is TRBV10-3, the J gene TRBJ1-2; TRBD1 is a possible D gene (5 bases). Trimming stripped 0 bases from V and 0 bases from J, with 8 bases between. The CDR3 is 15 residues long. CDR1 is ENHRY, CDR2 SYGVKD, per germline.

The chain couples TRBV14 to TRBJ2-1; the D gene could be TRBD1 or TRBD2 (5 bases each). The CDR3 has 16 residues. The V end was cut by 1 base, the J end by 3 bases, with 13 bases between. The V gene's germline CDR1 is SGHDN and CDR2 FVKESK. The CDR3 DNA is TGTGCCAGCAGCCAAGGAGGGGTTGGAGTCTACAATGAGCAGTTCTTC. Encoded protein: CASSQGGVGVYNEQFF.

This sequence joins TRBV19 and TRBJ2-7, with 7 bases identical to TRBD2. The CDR3 spans 14 residues. Trimming removed 6 bases from V and 0 bases from J; junction bases left unmatched: 5. Per germline, CDR1 LNHDA and CDR2 SQIVND (reference sequence). The CDR3 is CASRAGLSSYEQYF. CDR3 DNA: TGTGCCAGTAGAGCGGGGCTGAGCTCCTACGAGCAGTACTTC.

The chain links TRBV5-1 to TRBJ2-5; D possibly corresponds to TRBD1 (6 bases). V was cut by 3 bases and J by 1 base, with 10 bases left in between. CDR1 and CDR2 (germline): SGHRS, YFSETQ. The CDR3 totals 14 residues. Here the CDR3 reads CASSWRTVQETQYF. Here the CDR3 DNA reads TGCGCCAGCAGCTGGCGGACAGTCCAAGAGACCCAGTACTTC.

The chain is built from TRBV28 and TRBJ1-2, with D tentatively TRBD1 (5 bases). Per germline, CDR1 MDHEN and CDR2 SYDVKM. The CDR3 contains 16 residues. Trimming removed 3 bases from V and 1 base from J, with 15 bases in between. The CDR3 protein is CASSFWDFNFNYGYTF. CDR3 nucleotide sequence: TGTGCCAGCAGTTTTTGGGACTTTAACTTTAACTATGGCTACACCTTC.

The rearrangement uses TRBV9 and TRBJ2-1; 9 bases are shared with TRBD1. The CDR3 spans 14 residues. V was clipped by 3 bases and J by 5 bases; unmatched bases: 3. Germline V gene sequence: CDR1 SGDLS, CDR2 YYNGEE. The DNA of the CDR3 is TGTGCCAGCAGCGCGGACAGGGGAGACAATGAGCAGTTCTTC. It translates to CASSADRGDNEQFF.

This chain links TRBV19 with TRBJ1-1, with 7 bases lining up with TRBD1. This CDR3 is 13 amino acids long. V gave up 6 bases and J gave up 1 base; unmatched junction bases: 2. Looked up from germline, CDR1 is LNHDA and CDR2 is SQIVND (reference sequence). The CDR3 is CASRGGRNTEAFF. CDR3 nucleotide sequence: TGTGCCAGTAGAGGGGGCAGGAACACTGAAGCTTTCTTT.

The chain recombines TRBV7-9 with TRBJ2-3; TRBD1 or TRBD2 may be the D gene (5 bases each). Germline assignment: CDR1 SEHNR and CDR2 FQNEAQ (reference sequence). CDR3 length: 13 amino acids. V was pared by 2 bases and J by 3 bases, with 6 bases between. The CDR3 reads CASSLWGTDTQYF. The CDR3 DNA is TGTGCCAGCAGCTTATGGGGGACAGATACGCAGTATTTT.

V gene TRBV9 combines with J gene TRBJ2-5, with D possibly being TRBD2 (5 bases). The CDR3 length is 14 residues. Trimming removed 4 bases from V and 1 base from J, with 11 bases in between. CDR1 and CDR2 from the germline V gene are SGDLS and YYNGEE. In DNA, the CDR3 is TGTGCCAGCAGCCCCCGCGGGTTCCAAGAGACCCAGTACTTC. This sequence encodes CASSPRGFQETQYF.

V and J are TRBV21-1 and TRBJ2-1; the table's D call, TRBD1, has no DNA check behind it. TRBV21-1 is given as a pseudogene. The CDR3 sequence is 14 residues long. DNA for the CDR3: TGTGCCAGCAGCAAAGTAGGACAAGACAATGAGCAGTTCTTC. Amino acid sequence: CASSKVGQDNEQFF.

The chain employs TRBV5-1 and TRBJ1-1; no clear D. The CDR3 consists of 13 residues. V lost 1 base to trimming and J lost 6 bases, with 10 bases between them. Germline V gene sequence: CDR1 SGHRS, CDR2 YFSETQ. The CDR3 sequence: CASSLSGGPEAFF. The CDR3 DNA follows: TGCGCCAGCAGCTTGTCGGGTGGGCCTGAAGCTTTCTTT.

The rearrangement links TRBV28 to TRBJ2-7; D remains ambiguous. The CDR3 has 16 amino acids. Between the trimmed V and J ends, which lost 2 bases and 3 bases, there was a span of 17 bases. Per the germline V gene, CDR1 is MDHEN and CDR2 is SYDVKM. CDR3 nucleotide sequence: TGTGCCAGCAGTTTAGGTGTGTCCAGCGAAGGCTACGAGCAGTACTTC. The encoded protein is CASSLGVSSEGYEQYF.

The chain links TRBV19 to TRBJ2-2; 8 bases match TRBD1. Per the germline V gene, CDR1 is LNHDA and CDR2 is SQIVND (reference sequence). Losses at the gene ends were 1 base for V and 6 bases for J; bases not matched to a gene: 10. The CDR3 has 17 residues. The DNA of the CDR3 is TGTGCCAGTAGTATAGGAATCCTTGGACAGGGCCCCGGGGAGCTGTTTTTT. It specifies CASSIGILGQGPGELFF.

A few counts support this clone. J is TRBJ1-2 and V is TRBV18, with TRBD1 matching over 10 bases. Germline V gene sequence: CDR1 KGHSH, CDR2 LQKENI. There are 17 residues in the CDR3. The ends lost 8 bases at V and 4 bases at J; junction bases unmatched: 16. CDR3 loop: CASAPTGTGVGGYGYTF. CDR3 nucleotide sequence: TGTGCCAGCGCGCCGACCGGGACAGGGGTCGGCGGCTATGGCTACACCTTC.

J is TRBJ1-1 and V is TRBV28; unclear D gene. V lost 2 bases and J 4 bases, leaving 11 bases between the germline ends. CDR1 and CDR2 (germline): MDHEN, SYDVKM. The CDR3 loop spans 14 amino acids. The CDR3 sequence: CASSLPSGRTEAFF. CDR3 DNA: TGTGCCAGCAGTTTACCCAGCGGGCGCACTGAAGCTTTCTTT.

The chain joins TRBV5-1 to TRBJ2-1; D uncertain. From germline, CDR1 is SGHRS and CDR2 YFSETQ. This CDR3 has 12 amino acids. V was shortened by 7 bases and J by 7 bases, with 12 bases between the two germline ends. The CDR3 reads CASGLGGNEQFF. CDR3 coding DNA: TGCGCCAGCGGTTTGGGTGGGAATGAGCAGTTCTTC.

J is TRBJ1-1 and V is TRBV27; possibly TRBD1 for D (5 bases). This CDR3 comprises 15 residues. Trimming left V 4 bases short and J 0 bases short, with 12 bases between. Per germline, CDR1 MNHEY and CDR2 SMNVEV (reference sequence). For the CDR3, the DNA is TGTGCCAGCAGTTGGGGACTTTCCATGAACACTGAAGCTTTCTTT. As protein: CASSWGLSMNTEAFF.

This rearrangement joins TRBV28 to TRBJ2-7; tentatively, D is TRBD2 (7 bases). The germline gives CDR1 MDHEN, CDR2 SYDVKM. V lost 2 bases and J 3 bases, leaving 17 bases between the germline ends. This CDR3 comprises 16 residues. CDR3 bases: TGTGCCAGCAGTTTAGGAGGGGGACTATCTTACTACGAGCAGTACTTC. Translation gives CASSLGGGLSYYEQYF.